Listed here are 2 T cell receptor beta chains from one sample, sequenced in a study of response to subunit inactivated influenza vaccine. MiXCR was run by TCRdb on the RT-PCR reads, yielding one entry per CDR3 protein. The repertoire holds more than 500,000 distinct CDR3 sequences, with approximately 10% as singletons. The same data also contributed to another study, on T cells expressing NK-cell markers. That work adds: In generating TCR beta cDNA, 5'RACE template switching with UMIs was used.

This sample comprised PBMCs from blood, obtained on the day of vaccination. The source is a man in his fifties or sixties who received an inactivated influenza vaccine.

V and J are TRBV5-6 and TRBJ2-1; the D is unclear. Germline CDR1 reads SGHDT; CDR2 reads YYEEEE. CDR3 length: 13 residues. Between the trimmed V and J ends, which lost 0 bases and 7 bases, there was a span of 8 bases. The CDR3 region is CASSLEWANEQFF. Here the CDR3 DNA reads TGTGCCAGCAGCTTGGAGTGGGCTAATGAGCAGTTCTTC.

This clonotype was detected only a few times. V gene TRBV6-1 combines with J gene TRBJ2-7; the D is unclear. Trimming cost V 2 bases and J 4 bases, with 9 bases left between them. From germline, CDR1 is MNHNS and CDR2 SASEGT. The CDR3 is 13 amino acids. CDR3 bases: TGTGCCAGCAGTGAACCCCTAAAGTACGAGCAGTACTTC. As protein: CASSEPLKYEQYF.